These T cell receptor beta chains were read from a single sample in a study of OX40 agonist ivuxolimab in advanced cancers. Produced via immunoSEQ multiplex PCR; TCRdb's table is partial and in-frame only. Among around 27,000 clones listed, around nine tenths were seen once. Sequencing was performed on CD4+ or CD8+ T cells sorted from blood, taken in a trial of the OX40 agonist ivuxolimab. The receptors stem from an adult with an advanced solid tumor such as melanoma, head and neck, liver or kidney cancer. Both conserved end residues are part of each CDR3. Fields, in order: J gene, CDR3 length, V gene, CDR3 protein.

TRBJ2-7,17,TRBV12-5,CASASPPDPSLDYEQYF
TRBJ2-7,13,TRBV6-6,CASSYSMAYEQYF
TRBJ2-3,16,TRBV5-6,CASSLNAFVAPDTQYF
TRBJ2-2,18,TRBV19,CASSILTESFANTGELFF
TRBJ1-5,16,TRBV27,CASSLAAGYSNQPQHF
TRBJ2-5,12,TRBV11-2,CASSSEWETQYF
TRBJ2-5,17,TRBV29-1,CSVEDLASGRATETQYF
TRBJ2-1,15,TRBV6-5,CASIPGPTSYNEQFF
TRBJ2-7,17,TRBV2,CASRTYLGTSGSYEQYF
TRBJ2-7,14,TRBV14,CASSRGLAVHEQYF
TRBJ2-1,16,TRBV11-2,CASSLGASEPYNEQFF
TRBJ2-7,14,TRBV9,CASSVATRATEQYF
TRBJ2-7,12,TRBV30,CAWSSVTYEQYF
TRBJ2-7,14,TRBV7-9,CASSPPGRTYEQYF
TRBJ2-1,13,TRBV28,CASSFSRNNEQFF
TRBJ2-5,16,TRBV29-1,CSVDGLAEQYQETQYF
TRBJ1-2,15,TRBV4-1,CASSQDVGKAYGYTF
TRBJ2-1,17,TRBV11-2,CASSSSSGSSSYNEQFF
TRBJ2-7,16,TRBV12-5,CASGLVNAGTHYEQYF
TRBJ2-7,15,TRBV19,CASSGTLVSHYEQYF
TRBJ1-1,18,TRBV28,CASILVPHRGIANTEAFF
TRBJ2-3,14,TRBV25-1,CASNPGLSTDTQYF
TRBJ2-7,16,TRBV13,CASSPHGTGLSYEQYF
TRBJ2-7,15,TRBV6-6,CASRSGTSGYYEQYF
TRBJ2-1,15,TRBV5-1,CASSLAQAGVGEQFF
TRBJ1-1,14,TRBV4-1,CASSLQRGDTEAFF
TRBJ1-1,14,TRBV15,CATSSDRGNTEAFF
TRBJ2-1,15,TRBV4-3,CASSQTSVEVNEQFF
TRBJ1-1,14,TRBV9,CASSPGTGNTEAFF
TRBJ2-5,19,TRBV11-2,CASSLGRPGTFSREETQYF
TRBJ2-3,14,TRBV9,CASSVYYSTDTQYF
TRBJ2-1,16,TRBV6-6,CASSPGPGLAGAEQFF
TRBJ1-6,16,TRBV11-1,CASSLLRDSNNSPLHF
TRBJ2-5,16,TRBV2,CASRSVAGEGWETQYF
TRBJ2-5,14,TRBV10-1,CASSEFTYQETQYF
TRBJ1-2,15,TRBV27,CASSLSAGSNYGYTF
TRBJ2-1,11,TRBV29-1,CSALTRGEQFF
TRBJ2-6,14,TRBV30,CAWSVEAGANVLTF
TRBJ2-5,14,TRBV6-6,CASSTARNQETQYF
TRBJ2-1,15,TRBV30,CAWSAGLLAVRGQFF
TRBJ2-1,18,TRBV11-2,CASSLGVASGINYNEQFF
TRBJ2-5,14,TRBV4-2,CASSFGEGPETQYF
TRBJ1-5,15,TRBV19,CASSILAVSNQPQHF
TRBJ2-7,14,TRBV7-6,CASSPRDSYYEQYF
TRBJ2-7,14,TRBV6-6,CASSDGQDLYEQYF
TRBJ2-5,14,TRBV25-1,CASSGTNLPGPQYF
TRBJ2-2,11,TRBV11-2,CASSLTGELFF
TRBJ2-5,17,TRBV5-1,CASSLVEVVSSEETQYF
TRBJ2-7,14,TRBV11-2,CASSFGQGGYEQYF
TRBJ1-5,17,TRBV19,CASSMRDSGVGNQPQHF
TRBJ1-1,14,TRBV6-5,CASSWAGGPPEAFF
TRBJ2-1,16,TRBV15,CATSRVMSGPYNEQFF
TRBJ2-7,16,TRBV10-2,CASSEGNRGRLYEQYF
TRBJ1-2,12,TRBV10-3,CATAEIYYGYTF
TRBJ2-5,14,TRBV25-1,CASSGRQGQETQYF